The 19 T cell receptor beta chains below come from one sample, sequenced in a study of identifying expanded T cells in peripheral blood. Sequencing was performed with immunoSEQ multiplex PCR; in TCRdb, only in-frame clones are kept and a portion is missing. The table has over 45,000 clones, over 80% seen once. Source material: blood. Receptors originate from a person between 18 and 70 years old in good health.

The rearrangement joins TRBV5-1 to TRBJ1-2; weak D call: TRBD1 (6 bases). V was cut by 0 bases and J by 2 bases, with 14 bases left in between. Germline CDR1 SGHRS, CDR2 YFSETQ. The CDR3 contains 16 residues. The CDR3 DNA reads TGCGCCAGCAGCTTGGGGGACGGGGGACACAACTATGGCTACACCTTC. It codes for CASSLGDGGHNYGYTF.

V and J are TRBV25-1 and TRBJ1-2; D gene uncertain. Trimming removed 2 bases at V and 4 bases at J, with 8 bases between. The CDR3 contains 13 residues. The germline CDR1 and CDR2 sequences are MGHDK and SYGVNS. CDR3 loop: CASSEEIFYGYTF. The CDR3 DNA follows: TGTGCCAGCAGTGAAGAGATATTCTATGGCTACACCTTC.

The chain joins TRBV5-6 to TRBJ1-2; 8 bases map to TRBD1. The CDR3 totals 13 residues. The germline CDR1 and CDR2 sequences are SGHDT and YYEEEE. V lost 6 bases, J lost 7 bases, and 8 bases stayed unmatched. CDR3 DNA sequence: TGTGCCAGCACCGTACAGGGGGGAGTTGGCTACACCTTC. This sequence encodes CASTVQGGVGYTF.

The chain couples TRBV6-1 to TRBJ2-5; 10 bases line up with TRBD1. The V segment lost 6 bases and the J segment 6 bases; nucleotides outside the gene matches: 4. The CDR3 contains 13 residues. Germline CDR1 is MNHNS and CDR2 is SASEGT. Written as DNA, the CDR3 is TGTGCCAGCAGGGACAGGGGGACGAAGACCCAGTACTTC. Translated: CASRDRGTKTQYF.

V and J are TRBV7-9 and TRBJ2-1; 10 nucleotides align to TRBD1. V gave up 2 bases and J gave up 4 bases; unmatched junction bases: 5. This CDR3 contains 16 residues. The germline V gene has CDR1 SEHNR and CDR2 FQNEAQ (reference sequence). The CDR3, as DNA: TGTGCCAGCAGCTTAACCCAGGGACAGGGGTACAATGAGCAGTTCTTC. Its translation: CASSLTQGQGYNEQFF.

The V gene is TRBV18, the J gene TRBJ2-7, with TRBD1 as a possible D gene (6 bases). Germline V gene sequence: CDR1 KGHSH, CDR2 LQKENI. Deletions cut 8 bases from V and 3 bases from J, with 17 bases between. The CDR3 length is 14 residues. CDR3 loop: CASSRQVRSYEQYF. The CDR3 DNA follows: TGTGCCAGCAGCCGACAGGTCCGAAGCTACGAGCAGTACTTC.

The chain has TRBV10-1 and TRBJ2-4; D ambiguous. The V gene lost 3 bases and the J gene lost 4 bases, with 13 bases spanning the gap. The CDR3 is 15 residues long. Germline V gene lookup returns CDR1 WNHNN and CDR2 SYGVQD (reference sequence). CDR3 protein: CASSEKGGPKNIQYF. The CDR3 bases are TGCGCCAGCAGTGAAAAGGGCGGCCCTAAAAACATTCAGTACTTC.

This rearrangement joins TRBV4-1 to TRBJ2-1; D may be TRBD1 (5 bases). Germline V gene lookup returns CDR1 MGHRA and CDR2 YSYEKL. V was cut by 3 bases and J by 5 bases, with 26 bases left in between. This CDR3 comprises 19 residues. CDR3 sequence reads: CASSHTTPTWGNLNNEQFF. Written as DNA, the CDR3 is TGCGCCAGCAGCCATACTACTCCGACGTGGGGCAATTTGAACAATGAGCAGTTCTTC.

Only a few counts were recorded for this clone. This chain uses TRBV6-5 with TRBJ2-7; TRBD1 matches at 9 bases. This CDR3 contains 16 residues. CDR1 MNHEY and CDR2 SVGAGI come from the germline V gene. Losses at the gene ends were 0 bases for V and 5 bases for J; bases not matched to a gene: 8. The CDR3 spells CASSYSIQGANHEQYV. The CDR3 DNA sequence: TGTGCCAGCAGTTACTCTATACAGGGGGCAAATCACGAGCAGTACGTC.

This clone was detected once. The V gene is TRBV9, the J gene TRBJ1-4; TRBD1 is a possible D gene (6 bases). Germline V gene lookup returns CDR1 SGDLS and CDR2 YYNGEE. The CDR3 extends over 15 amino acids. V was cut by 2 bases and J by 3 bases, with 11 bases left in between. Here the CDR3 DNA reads TGTGCCAGCAGCGTGACAGGCGGATCTAATGAAAAACTGTTTTTT. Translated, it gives CASSVTGGSNEKLFF.

The CDR3 loop reads CASGSRPGGFTGELFF. For the CDR3, the DNA is TGTGCTAGTGGTTCCCGACCCGGAGGGTTCACCGGGGAGCTGTTTTTT. The chain couples TRBV12-5 to TRBJ2-2; tentatively, D is TRBD2 (6 bases). Germline CDR1 reads LGHNT; CDR2 reads FRNRAP. The CDR3 extends over 16 amino acids. V was cut by 4 bases and J by 4 bases, with 16 bases left in between.

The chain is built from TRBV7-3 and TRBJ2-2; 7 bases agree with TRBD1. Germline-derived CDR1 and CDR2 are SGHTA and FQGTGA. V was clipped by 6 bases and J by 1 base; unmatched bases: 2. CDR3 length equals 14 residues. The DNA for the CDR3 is TGTGCCAGCAGATGGACAGGGAACACCGGGGAGCTGTTTTTT. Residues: CASRWTGNTGELFF.

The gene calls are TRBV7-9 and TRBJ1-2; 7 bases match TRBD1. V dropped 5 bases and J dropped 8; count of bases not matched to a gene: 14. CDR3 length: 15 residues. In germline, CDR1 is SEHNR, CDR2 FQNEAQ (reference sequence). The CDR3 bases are TGTGCCAGCAGCAAGGGACAGCCCCCTGCTATGGGCTACACCTTC. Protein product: CASSKGQPPAMGYTF.

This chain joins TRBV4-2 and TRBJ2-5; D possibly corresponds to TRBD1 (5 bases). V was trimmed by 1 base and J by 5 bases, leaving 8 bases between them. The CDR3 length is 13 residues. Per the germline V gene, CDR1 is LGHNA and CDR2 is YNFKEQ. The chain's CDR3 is CASSQVGQETQYF. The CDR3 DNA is TGTGCCAGCAGCCAAGTGGGGCAGGAGACCCAGTACTTC.

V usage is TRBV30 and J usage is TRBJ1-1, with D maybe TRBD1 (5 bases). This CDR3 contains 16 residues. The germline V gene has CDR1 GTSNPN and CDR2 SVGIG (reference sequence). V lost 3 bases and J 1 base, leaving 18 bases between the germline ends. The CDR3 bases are TGTGCCTGGAGGTACCAGGGTATCGGCCGGAACACTGAAGCTTTCTTT. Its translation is CAWRYQGIGRNTEAFF.

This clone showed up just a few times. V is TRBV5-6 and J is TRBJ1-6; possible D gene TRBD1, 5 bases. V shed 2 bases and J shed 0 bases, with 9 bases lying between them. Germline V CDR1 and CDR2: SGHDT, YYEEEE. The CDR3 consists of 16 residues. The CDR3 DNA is TGTGCCAGCAGCTTCGACAGACGCTCCTATAATTCACCCCTCCACTTT. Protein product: CASSFDRRSYNSPLHF.

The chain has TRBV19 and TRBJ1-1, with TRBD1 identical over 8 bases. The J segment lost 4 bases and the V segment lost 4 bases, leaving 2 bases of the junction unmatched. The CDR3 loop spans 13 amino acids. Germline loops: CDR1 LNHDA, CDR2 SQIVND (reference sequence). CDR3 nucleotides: TGTGCCAGTAGTAGGACAGGGAGCACTGAAGCTTTCTTT. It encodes CASSRTGSTEAFF. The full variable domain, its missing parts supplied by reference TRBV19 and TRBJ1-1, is DGGITQSPKYLFRKEGQNVTLSCEQNLNHDAMYWYRQDPGQGLRLIYYSQIVNDFQKGDIAEGYSVSREKKESFPLTVTSAQKNPTAFYLCASSRTGSTEAFFGQGTRLTVV.

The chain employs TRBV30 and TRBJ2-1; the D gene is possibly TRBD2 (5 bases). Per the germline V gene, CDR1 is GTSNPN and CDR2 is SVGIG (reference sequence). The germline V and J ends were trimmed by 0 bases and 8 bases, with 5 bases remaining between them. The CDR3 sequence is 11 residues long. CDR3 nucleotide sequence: TGTGCCTGGAGTGTAGCGGATGAGCAGTTCTTC. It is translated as CAWSVADEQFF.

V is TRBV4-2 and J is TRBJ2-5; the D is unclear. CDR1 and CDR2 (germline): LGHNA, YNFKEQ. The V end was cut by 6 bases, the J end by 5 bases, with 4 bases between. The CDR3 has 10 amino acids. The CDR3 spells CASRGETQYF. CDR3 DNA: TGTGCCAGCAGGGGGGAGACCCAGTACTTC.